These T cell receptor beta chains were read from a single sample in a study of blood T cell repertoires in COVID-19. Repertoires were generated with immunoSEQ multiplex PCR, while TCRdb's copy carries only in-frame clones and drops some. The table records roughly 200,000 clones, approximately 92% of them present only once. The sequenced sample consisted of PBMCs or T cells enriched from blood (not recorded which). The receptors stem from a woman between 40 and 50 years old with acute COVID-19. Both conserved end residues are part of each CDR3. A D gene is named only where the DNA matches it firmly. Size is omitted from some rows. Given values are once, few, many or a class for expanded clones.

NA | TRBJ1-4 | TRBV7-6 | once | CASSPRPGLYNEKLFF | TGTGCCAGCAGCCCCCGGCCGGGACTCTATAATGAAAAACTGTTTTTT
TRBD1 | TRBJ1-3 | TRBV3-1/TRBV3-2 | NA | CASSQVRQGGNTIYF | TGTGCCAGCAGCCAGGTCAGACAGGGTGGAAACACCATATATTTT
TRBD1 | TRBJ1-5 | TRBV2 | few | CASSVRDRGPQPQHF | TGTGCCAGCAGTGTACGAGACAGGGGGCCTCAGCCCCAGCATTTT
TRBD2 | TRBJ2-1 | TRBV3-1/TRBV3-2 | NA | CASSQDGRRGGLNEQFF | TGTGCCAGCAGCCAAGATGGCAGGCGGGGGGGCCTCAATGAGCAGTTCTTC
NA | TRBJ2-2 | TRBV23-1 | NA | CASSTREYDGELFF | TGCGCCAGCAGTACGCGCGAGTACGACGGGGAGCTGTTTTTT
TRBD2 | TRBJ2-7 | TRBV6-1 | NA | CASSELWDPWASGPPYEQYF | TGTGCCAGCAGTGAATTGTGGGACCCCTGGGCTAGCGGACCTCCCTACGAGCAGTACTTC
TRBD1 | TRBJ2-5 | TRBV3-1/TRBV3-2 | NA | CASSHLKLRGRGEETQYF | TGTGCCAGCAGCCACCTCAAACTCAGGGGGCGCGGGGAAGAGACCCAGTACTTC
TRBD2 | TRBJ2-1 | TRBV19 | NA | CASSIDGGRANEQFF | TGTGCCAGTAGTATAGATGGCGGGAGGGCCAATGAGCAGTTCTTC
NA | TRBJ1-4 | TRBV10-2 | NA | CASSERGGEKLFF | TGCGCCAGCAGTGAGAGAGGGGGAGAAAAACTGTTTTTT
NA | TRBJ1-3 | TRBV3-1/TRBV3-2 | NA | CASSQVGSSGNTIYF | TGTGCCAGCAGCCAAGTGGGGAGCTCTGGAAACACCATATATTTT
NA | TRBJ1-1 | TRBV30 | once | CASQNMNTEAFF | TGTGCCTCGCAGAACATGAACACTGAAGCTTTCTTT
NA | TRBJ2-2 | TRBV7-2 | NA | CASSPQLGPGELFF | TGTGCCAGCAGCCCGCAACTGGGGCCAGGGGAGCTGTTTTTT
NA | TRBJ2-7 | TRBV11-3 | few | CASSPPGAREQYF | TGTGCCAGCAGCCCTCCTGGGGCGCGGGAGCAGTACTTC
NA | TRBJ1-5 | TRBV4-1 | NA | CASSPRVNQPQHF | TGCGCCAGCAGTCCAAGAGTCAATCAGCCCCAGCATTTT
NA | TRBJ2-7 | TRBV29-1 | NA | CSVESPGMNEQYF | TGCAGCGTTGAGTCCCCAGGGATGAACGAGCAGTACTTC
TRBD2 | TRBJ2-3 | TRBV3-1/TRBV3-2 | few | CASSPGGGRTDTQYF | TGTGCCAGCAGCCCCGGCGGCGGGAGAACAGATACGCAGTATTTT
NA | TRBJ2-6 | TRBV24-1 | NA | CATSDLPPDSGANVLTF | TGTGCCACCAGTGATTTGCCTCCAGACTCTGGGGCCAACGTCCTGACTTTC
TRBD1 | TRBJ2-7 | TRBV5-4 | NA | CASSLADRVPYEQYF | TGTGCCAGCAGCTTGGCCGACAGGGTTCCCTACGAGCAGTACTTC
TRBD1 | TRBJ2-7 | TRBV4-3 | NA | CASSALTGSFYEQYF | TGCGCCAGCAGCGCTCTGACAGGGAGTTTCTACGAGCAGTACTTC
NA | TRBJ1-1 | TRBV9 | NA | CASSPDGGGYTEAFF | TGTGCCAGCAGCCCAGACGGGGGAGGGTACACTGAAGCTTTCTTT
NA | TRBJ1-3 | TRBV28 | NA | CASSSRLGASGETIYF | TGTGCCAGCAGTTCCCGTTTGGGGGCCTCTGGGGAGACCATATATTTT
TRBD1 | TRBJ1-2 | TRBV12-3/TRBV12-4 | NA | CASSKRTGSRTF | TGTGCCAGCAGTAAACGGACAGGGAGTAGAACCTTC
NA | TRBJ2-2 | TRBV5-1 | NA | CASMDTGFSGELFF | TGCGCCAGCATGGACACAGGGTTTTCCGGGGAGCTGTTTTTT
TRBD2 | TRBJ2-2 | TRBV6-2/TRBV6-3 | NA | CASSKRGWGGELFF | TGTGCCAGCAGCAAGCGGGGGTGGGGCGGGGAGCTGTTTTTT
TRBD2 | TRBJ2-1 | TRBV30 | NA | CAWTAGAHNEQFF | TGTGCCTGGACGGCGGGAGCCCACAATGAGCAGTTCTTC
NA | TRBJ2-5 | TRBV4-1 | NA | CASSQDRRGQETQYF | TGCGCCAGCAGCCAAGATCGGCGGGGCCAAGAGACCCAGTACTTC
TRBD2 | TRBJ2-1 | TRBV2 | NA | CASSELSGGSYNEQFF | TGTGCCAGCAGTGAACTCTCGGGGGGGTCCTACAATGAGCAGTTCTTC